The 5 T cell receptor beta chains listed next were all sequenced from one sample in a study of shared clonotypes between healthy human individuals. Assay used: immunoSEQ multiplex PCR; TCRdb lists only in-frame clones, some missing. The sample holds about 1.1 million clones, approximately 80% seen once. Input material: memory CD4+ T cells from PBMCs. Subset described: CD45RA-negative fraction. The receptors here all came from a man aged 18-30 years in good health. Some clones in this sample may be carry-over from other donors' samples.

This sequence joins TRBV7-3 and TRBJ2-1; no clear D. Trimming stripped 5 bases from V and 5 bases from J, with 10 bases between. Looked up from germline, CDR1 is SGHTA and CDR2 is FQGTGA. This CDR3 contains 13 residues. This chain's CDR3 is CASSPGPDNEQFF. DNA of the CDR3: TGTGCCAGCAGCCCCGGACCCGACAATGAGCAGTTCTTC.

The rearrangement uses TRBV4-1 and TRBJ2-7; the match to TRBD2 covers 8 bases. CDR3 size: 17 residues. From germline, CDR1 is MGHRA and CDR2 YSYEKL. V dropped 1 base and J dropped 3; count of bases not matched to a gene: 11. The CDR3 reads CASSQGSTGGPLYEQYF. Here the CDR3 DNA reads TGCGCCAGCAGCCAAGGATCTACGGGAGGGCCACTCTACGAGCAGTACTTC.

This clone has a handful of counts. The rearrangement joins TRBV7-9 to TRBJ2-1, with 8 bases aligning to TRBD2. This CDR3 has 15 residues. The germline gives CDR1 SEHNR, CDR2 FQNEAQ (reference sequence). The J segment lost 6 bases and the V segment lost 1 base, leaving 5 bases of the junction unmatched. CDR3 nucleotide sequence: TGTGCCAGCAGCTTAGAATCCGGGAGGGCCAATGAGCAGTTCTTC. Protein product: CASSLESGRANEQFF.

This chain links TRBV4-1 with TRBJ2-7, with 12 bases fitting TRBD2. The CDR3 has 15 residues. Looked up from germline, CDR1 is MGHRA and CDR2 is YSYEKL. V lost 3 bases and J lost 7; bases outside the gene matches: 7. The CDR3 loop is CASSQTSGRNTEQYF. The CDR3 DNA reads as TGCGCCAGCAGCCAGACTAGCGGGAGAAATACAGAGCAGTACTTC.

The chain employs TRBV7-9 and TRBJ2-5; the D call may be TRBD1 or TRBD2 (5 bases each). Trimming shortened V by 1 base and J by 5 bases, and 20 bases separated the two germline ends. The CDR3 loop spans 17 amino acids. Germline assignment: CDR1 SEHNR and CDR2 FQNEAQ (reference sequence). CDR3 nucleotides: TGTGCCAGCAGCTTAGGTGGGACCCAGTTTTCGTGGGAGACCCAGTACTTC. It translates to CASSLGGTQFSWETQYF.